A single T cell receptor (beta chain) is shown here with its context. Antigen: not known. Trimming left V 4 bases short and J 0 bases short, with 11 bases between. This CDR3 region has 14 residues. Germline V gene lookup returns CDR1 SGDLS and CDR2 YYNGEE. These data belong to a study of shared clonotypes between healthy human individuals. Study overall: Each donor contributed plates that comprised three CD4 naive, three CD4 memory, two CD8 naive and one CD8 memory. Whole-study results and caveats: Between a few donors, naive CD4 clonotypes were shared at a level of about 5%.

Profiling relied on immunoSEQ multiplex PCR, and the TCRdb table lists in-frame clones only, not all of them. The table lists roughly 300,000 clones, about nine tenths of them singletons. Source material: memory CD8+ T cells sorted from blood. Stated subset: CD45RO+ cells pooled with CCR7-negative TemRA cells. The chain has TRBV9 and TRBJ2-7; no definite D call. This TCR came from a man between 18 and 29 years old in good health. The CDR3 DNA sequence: TGTGCCAGCAGCACTGGCGCCAGCTCCTACGAGCAGTACTTC. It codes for CASSTGASSYEQYF.